These 31 T cell receptor beta chains originate from one sample sequenced in a study of cytomegalovirus exposure and HLA in healthy donors. PCR primers comprised 60 Vbeta and 13 Jbeta primers. The method was immunoSEQ multiplex PCR; TCRdb's version includes in-frame clones alone and lacks a portion of them. Among over 150,000 clones listed, around 79% were seen once. Sequences were obtained from PBMCs. The receptors stem from a girl between 10 and 17 years old in good health and CMV-seropositive.

The chain combines TRBV4-3 with TRBJ2-1; perhaps TRBD2 as D (5 bases). The CDR3 length is 17 residues. Germline CDR1 is LGHNA and CDR2 is YSLEER. Trimming took off 0 bases at V and 5 bases at J, with 17 bases between the two ends. CDR3: CASSQDSPLGLNNEQFF. The DNA for the CDR3 is TGCGCCAGCAGCCAAGATTCCCCACTAGGCTTAAACAATGAGCAGTTCTTC.

The rearrangement joins TRBV11-3 to TRBJ2-5, with 8 bases fitting TRBD2. The J segment lost 11 bases and the V segment lost 5 bases, leaving 16 bases of the junction unmatched. The CDR3 is 15 residues long. Looked up from germline, CDR1 is SGHNT and CDR2 is YENEEA. The chain's CDR3 is CASSAGLADSGEQYF. The CDR3 DNA follows: TGTGCCAGCAGCGCAGGACTAGCTGACTCAGGAGAGCAGTACTTC.

The rearrangement uses TRBV10-1 and TRBJ1-3; TRBD1 might be the D (5 bases). Germline values: CDR1 WNHNN, CDR2 SYGVQD (reference sequence). Trimming cost V 0 bases and J 4 bases, with 10 bases left between them. The length of the CDR3 is 15 residues. CDR3 sequence reads: CASSESGGAGNTIYF. The CDR3 DNA follows: TGCGCCAGCAGTGAGTCCGGGGGTGCGGGAAACACCATATATTTT.

CDR3 in DNA: TGTGCCACCAGCAGACCCCAGGGGGGTGAGACCCAGTACTTC. Amino acids: CATSRPQGGETQYF. This chain uses TRBV15 with TRBJ2-5; a weak D match, TRBD1 (7 bases). There are 14 residues in the CDR3. Germline CDR1 LNHNV, CDR2 YYDKDF (reference sequence). Trimming shortened V by 2 bases and J by 5 bases, and 12 bases separated the two germline ends.

The chain links TRBV7-2 to TRBJ1-1; a weak D match, TRBD1 (5 bases). This CDR3 has 14 amino acids. V shed 4 bases and J shed 7 bases, with 16 bases lying between them. The germline V gene has CDR1 SGHTA and CDR2 FQGNSA. The CDR3 loop is CASSSMPGYLEAFF. CDR3 nucleotide sequence: TGTGCCAGCAGCTCCATGCCAGGGTACCTTGAAGCTTTCTTT.

The V and J genes are TRBV6-4 and TRBJ2-6, with 10 bases lining up with TRBD2. Germline lookup yields CDR1 MRHNA and CDR2 SNTAGT. J gave up 1 base and V 3 bases, and 0 bases lay outside the gene matches. The CDR3 extends over 16 amino acids. CDR3: CASSETSGSGANVLTF. CDR3 sequence (DNA): TGTGCCAGCAGTGAGACTAGCGGGTCTGGGGCCAACGTCCTGACTTTC.

The chain carries TRBV5-8 and TRBJ2-3, with 9 bases that match TRBD2. Germline-derived CDR1 and CDR2 are SGHTS and YDEGEE. V trimming: 0 bases; J trimming: 3 bases; junction bases outside the gene matches: 5. This CDR3 is built from 16 residues. The CDR3 bases are TGTGCCAGCAGCTTGGTAGGCGCGGGGGGGACAGATACGCAGTATTTT. This gives the protein CASSLVGAGGTDTQYF.

This clone has just a few counts. The chain joins TRBV5-4 to TRBJ2-2; no reliable D call. Trimming pared 4 bases from V and 3 bases from J, leaving 10 bases between. The CDR3 spans 14 residues. CDR1 is SGHNT, CDR2 YYREEE, per germline (reference sequence). The CDR3, as DNA: TGTGCCAGCAGCCCCAGACTGGACACCGGGGAGCTGTTTTTT. Translating it yields CASSPRLDTGELFF. The full variable domain, rest sourced from reference TRBV5-4 and TRBJ2-2, is ETGVTQSPTHLIKTRGQQVTLRCSSQSGHNTVSWYQQALGQGPQFIFQYYREEENGRGNFPPRFSGLQFPNYSSELNVNALELDDSALYLCASSPRLDTGELFFGEGSRLTVL.

This clone was detected a few times. The chain joins TRBV6-5 to TRBJ1-2; 12 nucleotides match TRBD1. This CDR3 is 14 amino acids long. Germline V CDR1 and CDR2: MNHEY, SVGAGI. V lost 5 bases, J lost 7 bases, and 5 bases stayed unmatched. CDR3 nucleotide sequence: TGTGCCAGCAGTCCGGGACAGGGGGCTGGTGGCTACACCTTC. It is translated as CASSPGQGAGGYTF.

The chain has TRBV9 and TRBJ2-1; possible D gene TRBD2, 6 bases. There are 16 residues in the CDR3. V was cut by 6 bases and J by 3 bases, with 19 bases left in between. Germline-derived CDR1 and CDR2 are SGDLS and YYNGEE. The chain's CDR3 is CASTTPGTSFYNEQFF. CDR3 sequence (DNA): TGTGCCAGCACCACGCCAGGGACTTCCTTCTACAATGAGCAGTTCTTC.

V and J are TRBV25-1 and TRBJ2-3; D ambiguous. Trimming pared 3 bases from V and 3 bases from J, leaving 10 bases between. This CDR3 is built from 14 residues. CDR1 and CDR2 from the germline V gene are MGHDK and SYGVNS. The CDR3 DNA reads as TGTGCCAGCAGTGACGCTAGTGTAACAGATACGCAGTATTTT. It yields the protein CASSDASVTDTQYF.

The chain couples TRBV4-1 to TRBJ1-4; TRBD1 is a possible D gene (5 bases). The CDR3 totals 14 residues. CDR1 is MGHRA and CDR2 is YSYEKL in the germline V gene. Deletions cut 4 bases from V and 8 bases from J, with 14 bases between. The CDR3 DNA reads TGCGCCAGCAGCCCCGGGGCGGGAGAGGAAAAACTGTTTTTT. Its translation: CASSPGAGEEKLFF.

The chain employs TRBV10-3 and TRBJ1-3, with D perhaps TRBD1 (6 bases). This CDR3 spans 17 amino acids. Germline V CDR1 and CDR2: ENHRY, SYGVKD. V shed 1 base and J shed 0 bases, with 13 bases lying between them. CDR3 DNA: TGTGCCATCAGTGAGTTCGGTGGGGGCGCCTCTGGAAACACCATATATTTT. Translation gives CAISEFGGGASGNTIYF.

The chain joins TRBV19 to TRBJ1-2; 7 bases map to TRBD1. Looked up from germline, CDR1 is LNHDA and CDR2 is SQIVND (reference sequence). V lost 1 base and J lost 3; bases outside the gene matches: 11. The CDR3 is 17 residues long. CDR3 bases: TGTGCCAGTAGTATAGGGGTGACAGGGCTCCCCTACTATGGCTACACCTTC. Translated: CASSIGVTGLPYYGYTF.

V and J are TRBV6-5 and TRBJ2-1, with unresolved D. The ends were cut back, 4 bases at V and 2 bases at J, with 3 bases in the middle. Looked up from germline, CDR1 is MNHEY and CDR2 is SVGAGI. The CDR3 totals 12 residues. DNA for the CDR3: TGTGCCAGCAGTTCAACCTACAATGAGCAGTTCTTC. The encoded protein is CASSSTYNEQFF.

This clone was seen repeatedly, ten times or more. The rearrangement links TRBV4-2 to TRBJ2-2; 7 positions agree with TRBD1. The CDR3 length is 16 residues. Germline assignment: CDR1 LGHNA and CDR2 YNFKEQ. With V trimmed by 4 bases and J by 0 bases, 5 bases remained unmatched. This CDR3 reads CASSLKGAPNTGELFF. The CDR3 DNA follows: TGTGCCAGCAGCCTAAAGGGGGCCCCGAACACCGGGGAGCTGTTTTTT.

This chain uses TRBV4-1 with TRBJ1-5, with D possibly being TRBD1 (6 bases). V lost 3 bases and J lost 1, with 13 bases in between. The CDR3 runs 16 residues. Germline CDR1 MGHRA, CDR2 YSYEKL. The CDR3 sequence is CASSHLPGTSNQPQHF. CDR3 bases: TGCGCCAGCAGCCACCTACCAGGGACAAGCAATCAGCCCCAGCATTTT.

V and J are TRBV7-2 and TRBJ2-5; 10 bases line up with TRBD1. Germline values: CDR1 SGHTA, CDR2 FQGNSA. The CDR3 is 14 amino acids. The V and J ends lost 2 bases and 4 bases, in that order; junction bases with no gene match: 1. This CDR3 reads CASSLRTGGETQYF. In DNA, the CDR3 is TGTGCCAGCAGCTTAAGGACAGGGGGAGAGACCCAGTACTTC.

The chain carries TRBV2 and TRBJ1-4; 9 bases align to TRBD1. The CDR3 covers 14 residues. Germline CDR1 SNHLY, CDR2 FYNNEI. After removal of 9 bases from V and 0 bases from J, the junction contained 2 bases not matched to a gene. The DNA of the CDR3 is TGTGCCAGAGGACAGGGGACAACTAATGAAAAACTGTTTTTT. Its translation: CARGQGTTNEKLFF.

This clone has just a few counts. This chain uses TRBV2 with TRBJ1-4, with a weak D call TRBD1 (6 bases). CDR3 length equals 13 residues. Germline V gene sequence: CDR1 SNHLY, CDR2 FYNNEI. V was clipped by 7 bases and J by 2 bases, with 8 bases between them. CDR3 sequence reads: CASTTGTNEKLFF. DNA for the CDR3: TGTGCCAGCACTACAGGGACTAATGAAAAACTGTTTTTT.

This clone occurred a few times. This chain joins TRBV7-9 and TRBJ2-4, with 15 positions matching TRBD2. The CDR3 is 18 residues long. Germline V gene lookup returns CDR1 SEHNR and CDR2 FQNEAQ (reference sequence). Losses at the gene ends were 1 base for V and 8 bases for J; bases not matched to a gene: 9. In DNA, the CDR3 is TGTGCCAGCAGCTTAGGGACTAGCGGGGGGGGACTCCTAGACATTCAGTACTTC. As protein: CASSLGTSGGGLLDIQYF.

About this clone: This CDR3 is also generated by other DNA sequences in the sample. This chain joins TRBV5-1 and TRBJ2-3, with TRBD2 as a possible D gene (5 bases). The CDR3 covers 15 residues. Trimming took off 2 bases at V and 0 bases at J, with 10 bases between the two ends. Germline CDR1 and CDR2: SGHRS and YFSETQ. CDR3 loop: CASSLSGLSTDTQYF. CDR3 sequence (DNA): TGCGCCAGCAGCTTATCGGGGTTAAGCACAGATACGCAGTATTTT.

The chain joins TRBV19 to TRBJ2-5; 7 bases agree with TRBD2. This CDR3 has 16 amino acids. Trimming removed 5 bases from V and 7 bases from J; junction bases left unmatched: 16. The germline V gene encodes CDR1 LNHDA and CDR2 SQIVND (reference sequence). The CDR3 DNA sequence: TGTGCCAGTAGTGCGAAACCGGGACTATCACGGGGGACCCAGTACTTC. Its translation: CASSAKPGLSRGTQYF.

This chain uses TRBV2 with TRBJ2-2; 7 positions match TRBD2. This CDR3 contains 14 residues. CDR1 SNHLY and CDR2 FYNNEI come from the germline V gene. V lost 7 bases, J lost 0 bases, and 2 bases stayed unmatched. The CDR3 DNA sequence: TGTGCCAGCACGAGCGGGGCGAACACCGGGGAGCTGTTTTTT. Amino acids: CASTSGANTGELFF.

The rearrangement links TRBV19 to TRBJ1-6, with D possibly being TRBD1 (5 bases). Germline lookup yields CDR1 LNHDA and CDR2 SQIVND (reference sequence). The V and J ends lost 8 bases and 10 bases respectively, with 12 bases between them. The CDR3 length is 12 residues. The CDR3 reads CASGEGPSPLHF. The CDR3 DNA follows: TGTGCCAGTGGGGAGGGGCCATCACCCCTCCACTTT. The full variable domain, completed using reference TRBV19 and TRBJ1-6, is DGGITQSPKYLFRKEGQNVTLSCEQNLNHDAMYWYRQDPGQGLRLIYYSQIVNDFQKGDIAEGYSVSREKKESFPLTVTSAQKNPTAFYLCASGEGPSPLHFGNGTRLTVT.

The gene calls are TRBV7-2 and TRBJ1-3; D is uncertain. Per the germline V gene, CDR1 is SGHTA and CDR2 is FQGNSA. This CDR3 is 13 amino acids long. V was trimmed by 10 bases and J by 0 bases, leaving 10 bases between them. The CDR3 reads CATKRSSGNTIYF. CDR3 in DNA: TGTGCCACGAAACGGAGCTCTGGAAACACCATATATTTT.

The CDR3 loop is CASGLAGLNEKLFF. DNA for the CDR3: TGCGCCAGCGGGTTGGCAGGGCTTAATGAAAAACTGTTTTTT. This chain joins TRBV5-1 and TRBJ1-4; possible D gene TRBD1, 5 bases. The CDR3 contains 14 residues. Germline loops: CDR1 SGHRS, CDR2 YFSETQ. V shed 7 bases and J shed 4 bases, with 14 bases lying between them.

A few counts support this clone. This sample also contains other DNA sequences that code for the same CDR3. This chain connects TRBV5-1 to TRBJ2-1; D might be TRBD2 (6 bases). V was cut by 6 bases and J by 3 bases, with 13 bases left in between. This CDR3 spans 14 amino acids. Germline V lookup: CDR1 SGHRS, CDR2 YFSETQ. CDR3 protein: CASTSSGGYNEQFF. CDR3 nucleotide sequence: TGCGCCAGCACCTCCTCCGGGGGCTACAATGAGCAGTTCTTC. Together with reference TRBV5-1 and TRBJ2-1, the CDR3 gives the full variable domain: KAGVTQTPRYLIKTRGQQVTLSCSPISGHRSVSWYQQTPGQGLQFLFEYFSETQRNKGNFPGRFSGRQFSNSRSEMNVSTLELGDSALYLCASTSSGGYNEQFFGPGTRLTVL.

The chain joins TRBV5-3 to TRBJ2-7; a weak D match, TRBD1 (5 bases). TRBV5-3 has ORF status, its function being uncertain. Trimming took off 0 bases at V and 4 bases at J, with 14 bases between the two ends. This CDR3 region has 15 residues. The CDR3: CARSLGTSSPYEQYF. The CDR3 DNA reads TGTGCCAGAAGCTTGGGGACATCCTCGCCGTACGAGCAGTACTTC.

This rearrangement joins TRBV7-2 to TRBJ1-2; no firm D call. The CDR3 is made up of 10 amino acids. The germline V gene encodes CDR1 SGHTA and CDR2 FQGNSA. Trimming shortened V by 5 bases and J by 14 bases, and 12 bases separated the two germline ends. The CDR3 here is CASSKESATF. CDR3 nucleotide sequence: TGTGCCAGCAGCAAAGAATCAGCGACCTTC.

This clone was seen once. The chain employs TRBV6-5 and TRBJ1-3, with 8 positions matching TRBD1. CDR1 and CDR2 from the germline V gene are MNHEY and SVGAGI. The CDR3 contains 15 residues. J lost 3 bases, V lost 6 bases, and 7 bases had no gene match. The CDR3 nucleotides read TGTGCCAGCAGCAACGACAGGGGAAGTGGAAACACCATATATTTT. Translated: CASSNDRGSGNTIYF.